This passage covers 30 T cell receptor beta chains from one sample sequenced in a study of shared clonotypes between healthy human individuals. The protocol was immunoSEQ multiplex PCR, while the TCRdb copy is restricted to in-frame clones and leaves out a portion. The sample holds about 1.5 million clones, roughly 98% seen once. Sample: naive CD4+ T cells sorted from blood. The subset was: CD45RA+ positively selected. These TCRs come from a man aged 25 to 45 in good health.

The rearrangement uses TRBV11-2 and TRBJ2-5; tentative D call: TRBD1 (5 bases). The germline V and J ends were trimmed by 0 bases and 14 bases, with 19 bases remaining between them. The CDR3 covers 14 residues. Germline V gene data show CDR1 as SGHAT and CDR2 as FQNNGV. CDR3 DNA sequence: TGTGCCAGCAGCTTAGATGCGGTCATACAGGAGATCTACTTC. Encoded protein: CASSLDAVIQEIYF.

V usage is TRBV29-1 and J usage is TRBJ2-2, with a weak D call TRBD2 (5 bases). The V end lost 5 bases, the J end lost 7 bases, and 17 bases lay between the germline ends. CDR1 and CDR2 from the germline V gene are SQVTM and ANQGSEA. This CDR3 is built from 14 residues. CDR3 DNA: TGCAGCGTTCCAGGTGGGGAGAACGGCGGGGAGCTGTTTTTT. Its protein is CSVPGGENGGELFF.

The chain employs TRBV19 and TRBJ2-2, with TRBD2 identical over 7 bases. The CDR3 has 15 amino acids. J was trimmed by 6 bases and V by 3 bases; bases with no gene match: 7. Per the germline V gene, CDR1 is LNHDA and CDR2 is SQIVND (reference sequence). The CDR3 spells CASSITSGAAGELFF. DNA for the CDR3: TGTGCCAGTAGTATCACCAGCGGGGCGGCCGGGGAGCTGTTTTTT.

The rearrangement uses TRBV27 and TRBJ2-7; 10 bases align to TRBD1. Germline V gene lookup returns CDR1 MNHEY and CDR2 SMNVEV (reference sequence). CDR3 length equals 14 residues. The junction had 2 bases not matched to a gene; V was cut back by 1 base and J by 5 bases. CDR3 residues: CASSLWGTGDEQYF. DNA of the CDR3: TGTGCCAGCAGTTTATGGGGGACAGGGGACGAGCAGTACTTC.

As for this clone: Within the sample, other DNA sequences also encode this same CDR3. CDR3 protein: CASSRANTGELFF. The CDR3, as DNA: TGTGCCAGCTCACGGGCGAACACCGGGGAGCTGTTTTTT. The rearrangement joins TRBV18 to TRBJ2-2; D remains unclear. CDR1 and CDR2 from the germline V gene are KGHSH and LQKENI. This CDR3 comprises 13 residues. The germline V and J ends were trimmed by 4 bases and 0 bases, with 3 bases remaining between them.

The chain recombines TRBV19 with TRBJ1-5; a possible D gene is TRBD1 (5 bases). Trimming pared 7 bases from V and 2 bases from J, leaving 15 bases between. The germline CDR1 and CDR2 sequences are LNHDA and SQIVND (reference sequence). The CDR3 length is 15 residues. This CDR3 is CASTMGGSGNQPQHF. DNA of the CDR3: TGTGCCAGTACCATGGGGGGGTCTGGCAATCAGCCCCAGCATTTT.

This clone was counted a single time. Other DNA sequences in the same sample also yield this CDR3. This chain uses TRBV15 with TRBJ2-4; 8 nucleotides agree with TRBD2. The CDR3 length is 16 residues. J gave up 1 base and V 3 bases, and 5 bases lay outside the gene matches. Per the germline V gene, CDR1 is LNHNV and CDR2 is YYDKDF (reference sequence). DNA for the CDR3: TGTGCCACCAGCAGGGGCGGGGGGCTGGCCAAAAACATTCAGTACTTC. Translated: CATSRGGGLAKNIQYF.

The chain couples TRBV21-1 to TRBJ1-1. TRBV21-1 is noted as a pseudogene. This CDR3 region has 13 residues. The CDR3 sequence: CASSKLNNTEAFF. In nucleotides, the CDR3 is TGTGCCAGCAGCAAACTTAATAACACTGAAGCTTTCTTT.

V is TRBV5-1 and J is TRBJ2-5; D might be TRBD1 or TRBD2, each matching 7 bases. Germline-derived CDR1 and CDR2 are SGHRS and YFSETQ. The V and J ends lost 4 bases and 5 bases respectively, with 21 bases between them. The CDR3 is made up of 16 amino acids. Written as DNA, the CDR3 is TGCGCCAGCAGCCTGCCCTCACAGGGGAGGGTCGAGACCCAGTACTTC. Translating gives CASSLPSQGRVETQYF. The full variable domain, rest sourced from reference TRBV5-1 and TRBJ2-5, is KAGVTQTPRYLIKTRGQQVTLSCSPISGHRSVSWYQQTPGQGLQFLFEYFSETQRNKGNFPGRFSGRQFSNSRSEMNVSTLELGDSALYLCASSLPSQGRVETQYFGPGTRLLVL.

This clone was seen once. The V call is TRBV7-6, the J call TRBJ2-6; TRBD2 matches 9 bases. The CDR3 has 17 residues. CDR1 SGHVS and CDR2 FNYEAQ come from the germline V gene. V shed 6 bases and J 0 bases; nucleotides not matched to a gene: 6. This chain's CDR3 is CASSSAGGTSGANVLTF. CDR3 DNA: TGTGCCAGCAGTTCAGCGGGAGGAACCTCTGGGGCCAACGTCCTGACTTTC. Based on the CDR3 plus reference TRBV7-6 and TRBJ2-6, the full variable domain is GAGVSQSPRYKVTKRGQDVALRCDPISGHVSLYWYRQALGQGPEFLTYFNYEAQQDKSGLPNDRFSAERPEGSISTLTIQRTEQRDSAMYRCASSSAGGTSGANVLTFGAGSRLTVL.

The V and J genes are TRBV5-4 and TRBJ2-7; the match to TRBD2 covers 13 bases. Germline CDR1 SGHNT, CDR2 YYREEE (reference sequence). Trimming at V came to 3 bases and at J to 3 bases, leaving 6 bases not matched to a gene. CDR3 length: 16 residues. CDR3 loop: CASSSGGLAGVYEQYF. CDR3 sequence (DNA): TGTGCCAGCAGCTCAGGAGGACTAGCGGGAGTCTACGAGCAGTACTTC.

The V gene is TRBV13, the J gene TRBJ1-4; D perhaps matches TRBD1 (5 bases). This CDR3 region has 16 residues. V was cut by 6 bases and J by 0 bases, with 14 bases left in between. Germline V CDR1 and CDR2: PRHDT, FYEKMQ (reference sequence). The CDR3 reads CASRLSRDATNEKLFF. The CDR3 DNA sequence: TGTGCCAGCAGGTTGTCCAGGGATGCAACTAATGAAAAACTGTTTTTT.

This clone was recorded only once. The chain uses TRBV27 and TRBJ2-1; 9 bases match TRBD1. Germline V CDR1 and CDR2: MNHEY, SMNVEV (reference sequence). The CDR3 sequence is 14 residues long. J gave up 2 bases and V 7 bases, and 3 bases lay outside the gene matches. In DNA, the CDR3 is TGTGCCAGCAACCGGGACAGGGCCTACAATGAGCAGTTCTTC. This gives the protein CASNRDRAYNEQFF.

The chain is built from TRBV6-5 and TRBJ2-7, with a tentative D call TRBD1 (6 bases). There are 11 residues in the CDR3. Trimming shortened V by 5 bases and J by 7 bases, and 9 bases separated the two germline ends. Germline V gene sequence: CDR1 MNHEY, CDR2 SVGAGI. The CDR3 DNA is TGTGCCAGCAGTCTACAGGGAGAGCAGTACTTC. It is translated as CASSLQGEQYF.

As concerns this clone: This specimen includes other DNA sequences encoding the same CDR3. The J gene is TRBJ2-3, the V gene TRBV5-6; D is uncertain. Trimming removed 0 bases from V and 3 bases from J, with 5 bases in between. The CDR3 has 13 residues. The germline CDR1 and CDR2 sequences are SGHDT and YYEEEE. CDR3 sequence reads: CASSLAGTDTQYF. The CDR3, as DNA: TGTGCCAGCAGCTTGGCTGGAACAGATACGCAGTATTTT. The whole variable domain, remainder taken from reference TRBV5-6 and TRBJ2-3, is DAGVTQSPTHLIKTRGQQVTLRCSPKSGHDTVSWYQQALGQGPQFIFQYYEEEERQRGNFPDRFSGHQFPNYSSELNVNALLLGDSALYLCASSLAGTDTQYFGPGTRLTVL.

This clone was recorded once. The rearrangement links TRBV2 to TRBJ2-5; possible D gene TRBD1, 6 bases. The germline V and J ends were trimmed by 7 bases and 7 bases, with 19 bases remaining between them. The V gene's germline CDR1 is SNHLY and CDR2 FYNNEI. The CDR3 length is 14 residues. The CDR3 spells CASTTAGASGTQYF. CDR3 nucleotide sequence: TGTGCCAGCACCACCGCAGGGGCCTCGGGGACCCAGTACTTC.

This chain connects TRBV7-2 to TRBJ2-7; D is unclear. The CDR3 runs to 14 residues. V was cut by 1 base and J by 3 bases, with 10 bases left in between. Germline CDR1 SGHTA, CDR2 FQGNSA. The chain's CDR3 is CASSLVYRYYEQYF. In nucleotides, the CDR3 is TGTGCCAGCAGCTTAGTTTACAGATACTACGAGCAGTACTTC.

The CDR3, as DNA: TGCAGCGGAATGGGGGGTACGGACGAGCAGTACTTC. As protein: CSGMGGTDEQYF. The V gene is TRBV29-1, the J gene TRBJ2-7, with D tentatively TRBD2 (6 bases). The germline V gene encodes CDR1 SQVTM and CDR2 ANQGSEA. There are 12 residues in the CDR3. V was trimmed by 7 bases and J by 5 bases, leaving 15 bases between them.

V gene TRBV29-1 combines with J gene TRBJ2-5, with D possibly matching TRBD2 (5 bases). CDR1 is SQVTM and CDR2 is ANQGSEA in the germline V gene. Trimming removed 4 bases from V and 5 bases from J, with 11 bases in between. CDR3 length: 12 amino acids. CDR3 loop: CSVVERRETQYF. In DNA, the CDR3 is TGCAGCGTTGTAGAGAGGAGGGAGACCCAGTACTTC.

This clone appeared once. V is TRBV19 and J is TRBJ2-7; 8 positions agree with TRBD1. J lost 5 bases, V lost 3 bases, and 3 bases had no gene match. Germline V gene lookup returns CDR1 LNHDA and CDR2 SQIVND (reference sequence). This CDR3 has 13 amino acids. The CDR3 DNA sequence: TGTGCCAGTAGTATCACAGGGGGAAACGAGCAGTACTTC. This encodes CASSITGGNEQYF.

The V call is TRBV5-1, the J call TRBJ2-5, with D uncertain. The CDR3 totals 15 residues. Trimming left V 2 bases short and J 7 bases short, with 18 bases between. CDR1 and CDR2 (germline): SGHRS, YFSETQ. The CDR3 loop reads CASSFVDGPPGTQYF. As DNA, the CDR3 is TGCGCCAGCAGCTTTGTCGATGGCCCCCCAGGGACCCAGTACTTC.

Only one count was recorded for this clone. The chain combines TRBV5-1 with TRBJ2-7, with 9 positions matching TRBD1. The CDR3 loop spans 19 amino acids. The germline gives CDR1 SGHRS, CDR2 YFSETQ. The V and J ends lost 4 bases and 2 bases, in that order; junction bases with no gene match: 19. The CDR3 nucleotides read TGCGCCAGCAGCCGTGATGGAAATCGCGGGGACAGGGACCCCTACGAGCAGTACTTC. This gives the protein CASSRDGNRGDRDPYEQYF.

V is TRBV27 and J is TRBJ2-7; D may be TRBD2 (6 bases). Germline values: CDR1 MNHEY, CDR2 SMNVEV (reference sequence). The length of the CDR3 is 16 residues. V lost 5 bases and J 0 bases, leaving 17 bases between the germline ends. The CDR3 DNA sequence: TGTGCCAGCAGTCCCTTCCCCCTAGCGCGCTCCTACGAGCAGTACTTC. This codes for CASSPFPLARSYEQYF.

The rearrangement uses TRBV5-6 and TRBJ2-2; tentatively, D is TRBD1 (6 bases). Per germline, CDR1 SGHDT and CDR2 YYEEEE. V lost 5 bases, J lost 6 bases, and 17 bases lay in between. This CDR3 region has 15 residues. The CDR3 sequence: CASRQLTGSPGELFF. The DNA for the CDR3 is TGTGCCAGCAGACAACTCACAGGGTCCCCCGGGGAGCTGTTTTTT.

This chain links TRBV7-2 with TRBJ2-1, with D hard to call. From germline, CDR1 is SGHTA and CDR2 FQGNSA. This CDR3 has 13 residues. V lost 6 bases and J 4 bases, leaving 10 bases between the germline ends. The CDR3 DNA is TGTGCCAGCAGTCCTCAATCGTACAATGAGCAGTTCTTC. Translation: CASSPQSYNEQFF.

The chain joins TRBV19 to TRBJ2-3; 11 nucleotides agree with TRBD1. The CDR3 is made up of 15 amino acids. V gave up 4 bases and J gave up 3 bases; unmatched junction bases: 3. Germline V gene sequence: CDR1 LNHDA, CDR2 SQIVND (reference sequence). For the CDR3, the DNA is TGTGCCAGTAGTACGGGACAGGGGGTGACAGATACGCAGTATTTT. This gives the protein CASSTGQGVTDTQYF.

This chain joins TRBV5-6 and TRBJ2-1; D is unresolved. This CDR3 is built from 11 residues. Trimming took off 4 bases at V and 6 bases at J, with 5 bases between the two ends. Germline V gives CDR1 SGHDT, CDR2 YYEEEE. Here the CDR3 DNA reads TGTGCCAGCAGCCGGTTCAATGAGCAGTTCTTC. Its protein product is CASSRFNEQFF.

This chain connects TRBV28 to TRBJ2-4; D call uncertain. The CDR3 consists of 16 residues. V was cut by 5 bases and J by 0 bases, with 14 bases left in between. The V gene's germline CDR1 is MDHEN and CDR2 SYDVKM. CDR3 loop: CASSPATQLAKNIQYF. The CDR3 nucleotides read TGTGCCAGCAGTCCAGCCACACAATTAGCCAAAAACATTCAGTACTTC. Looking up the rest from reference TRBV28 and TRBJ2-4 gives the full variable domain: DVKVTQSSRYLVKRTGEKVFLECVQDMDHENMFWYRQDPGLGLRLIYFSYDVKMKEKGDIPEGYSVSREKKERFSLILESASTNQTSMYLCASSPATQLAKNIQYFGAGTRLSVL.

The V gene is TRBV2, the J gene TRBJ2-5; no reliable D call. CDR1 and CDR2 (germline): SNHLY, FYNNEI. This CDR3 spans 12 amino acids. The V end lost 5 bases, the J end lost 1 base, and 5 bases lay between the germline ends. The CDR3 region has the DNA TGTGCCAGCAGTTCCGGCCAAGAGACCCAGTACTTC. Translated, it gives CASSSGQETQYF.

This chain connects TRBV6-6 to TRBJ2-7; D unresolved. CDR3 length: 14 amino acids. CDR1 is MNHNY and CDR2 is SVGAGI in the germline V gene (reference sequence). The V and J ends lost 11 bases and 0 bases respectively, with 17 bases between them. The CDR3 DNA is TGTGCCGTCAGGAGAAGCGCAAACTCCTACGAGCAGTACTTC. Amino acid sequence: CAVRRSANSYEQYF.